The 13 T cell receptor beta chains in this list originate from one sample, sequenced in a study of control samples from healthy donors and cancer patients. Profiling relied on immunoSEQ multiplex PCR, and the TCRdb table lists in-frame clones only, not all of them. The profile covers over 15,000 clones, with 82% appearing a single time and 25% to 35% taken by the ten largest. Sample: PBMCs. These receptors originate from a man older than 75 with head and neck cancer.

V is TRBV18 and J is TRBJ2-5; D not certain. The ends were cut back, 2 bases at V and 1 base at J, with 8 bases in the middle. Germline assignment: CDR1 KGHSH and CDR2 LQKENI. The CDR3 length is 14 residues. CDR3 nucleotides: TGTGCCAGCTCACCATTAAGCACCCAAGAGACCCAGTACTTC. This gives the protein CASSPLSTQETQYF.

This clone was observed a few times. This rearrangement joins TRBV5-6 to TRBJ1-6; D unclear. CDR1 is SGHDT, CDR2 YYEEEE, per germline. This CDR3 has 14 residues. V was clipped by 0 bases and J by 6 bases, with 7 bases between them. The DNA of the CDR3 is TGTGCCAGCAGCTTGGGATATACTAATTCACCCCTCCACTTT. It encodes CASSLGYTNSPLHF.

Here the CDR3 DNA reads TGCGCCAGCAGCTTGCGGACAGGGGGCGAGCAGTACTTC. Amino acid sequence: CASSLRTGGEQYF. The chain carries TRBV5-1 and TRBJ2-7, with 10 bases aligning to TRBD1. The CDR3 covers 13 residues. The V gene end was trimmed by 1 base and the J gene end by 6 bases; junction bases not matched to a gene: 1. Germline CDR1 is SGHRS and CDR2 is YFSETQ.

Notes on this clone: Within the sample, other DNA sequences also encode this same CDR3. The V call is TRBV11-2, the J call TRBJ2-5, with D unresolved. Germline assignment: CDR1 SGHAT and CDR2 FQNNGV. This CDR3 has 12 residues. Trimming took 1 base from V and 2 from J, leaving 2 bases between them. CDR3 nucleotides: TGTGCCAGCAGCTTAGGTCAAGAGACCCAGTACTTC. Its translation is CASSLGQETQYF.

V gene TRBV29-1 combines with J gene TRBJ2-7; the D gene could be TRBD1 or TRBD2 (5 bases each). Trimming removed 6 bases from V and 1 base from J, with 13 bases in between. The length of the CDR3 is 13 residues. Germline CDR1 reads SQVTM; CDR2 reads ANQGSEA. The DNA for the CDR3 is TGCAGCGTCTCTGGGGGAACTTCCTACGAGCAGTACTTC. This gives the protein CSVSGGTSYEQYF.

The rearrangement joins TRBV7-8 to TRBJ1-1; D call uncertain. V lost 6 bases, J lost 2 bases, and 7 bases lay in between. This CDR3 comprises 12 residues. CDR1 and CDR2 from the germline V gene are SGHVS and FQNEAQ. The DNA for the CDR3 is TGTGCCAGCAGTTTTGTCAACACTGAAGCTTTCTTT. As protein: CASSFVNTEAFF.

This chain links TRBV19 with TRBJ2-3; 7 bases agree with TRBD1. Germline CDR1 is LNHDA and CDR2 is SQIVND (reference sequence). V was pared by 1 base and J by 1 base, with 8 bases of the junction left unmatched. This CDR3 is 17 amino acids long. The CDR3 bases are TGTGCCAGTAGTATAGGGGCAGGGACAGTAGGCACAGATACGCAGTATTTT. As protein: CASSIGAGTVGTDTQYF.

V is TRBV19 and J is TRBJ1-5, with a tentative D call TRBD1 (5 bases). The CDR3 covers 14 residues. Germline V gene lookup returns CDR1 LNHDA and CDR2 SQIVND (reference sequence). Trimming cost V 5 bases and J 9 bases, with 17 bases left between them. CDR3 nucleotides: TGTGCCAGTAGTGGAAGGGGACCCCACCGGCCCCAGCATTTT. Its protein product is CASSGRGPHRPQHF.

The genes are TRBV5-4 and TRBJ2-2; no reliable D call. V gave up 4 bases and J gave up 6 bases, with 7 bases separating them. CDR1 SGHNT and CDR2 YYREEE come from the germline V gene (reference sequence). The CDR3 is made up of 12 amino acids. The CDR3 is CASSPYPGELFF. The CDR3 nucleotides read TGTGCCAGCAGCCCCTATCCCGGGGAGCTGTTTTTT.

The chain employs TRBV10-3 and TRBJ1-1, with 9 bases matching TRBD1. V shed 4 bases, J shed 3 bases, and the junction held 6 bases outside the gene matches. The CDR3 length is 15 residues. Germline-derived CDR1 and CDR2 are ENHRY and SYGVKD. CDR3 region: CAISGQGGSDTEAFF. The CDR3 DNA reads as TGTGCCATCAGTGGACAGGGGGGGTCGGACACTGAAGCTTTCTTT.

The rearrangement uses TRBV2 and TRBJ1-2, with D perhaps TRBD1 (6 bases). V was pared by 0 bases and J by 8 bases, with 19 bases between. Germline V CDR1 and CDR2: SNHLY, FYNNEI. This CDR3 region has 16 residues. CDR3 protein: CASSEALRRGDDGYTF. The DNA of the CDR3 is TGTGCCAGCAGTGAAGCGCTTCGGAGGGGGGATGACGGCTACACCTTC. Together with reference TRBV2 and TRBJ1-2, the CDR3 gives the full variable domain: EPEVTQTPSHQVTQMGQEVILRCVPISNHLYFYWYRQILGQKVEFLVSFYNNEISEKSEIFDDQFSVERPDGSNFTLKIRSTKLEDSAMYFCASSEALRRGDDGYTFGSGTRLTVV.

V is TRBV5-8 and J is TRBJ1-6; weak D call: TRBD1 (5 bases). Trimming stripped 5 bases from V and 0 bases from J, with 9 bases between. The CDR3 length is 15 residues. Germline-derived CDR1 and CDR2 are SGHTS and YDEGEE. In DNA form, the CDR3 reads TGTGCCAGCAGGGGGACTATCTCCTATAATTCACCCCTCCACTTT. Protein sequence: CASRGTISYNSPLHF. The full variable domain, completed using reference TRBV5-8 and TRBJ1-6, is EAGVTQSPTHLIKTRGQQATLRCSPISGHTSVYWYQQALGLGLQFLLWYDEGEERNRGNFPPRFSGRQFPNYSSELNVNALELEDSALYLCASRGTISYNSPLHFGNGTRLTVT.

The J gene is TRBJ1-3, the V gene TRBV19, with D tentatively TRBD1 (5 bases). This CDR3 contains 15 residues. The germline V and J ends were trimmed by 3 bases and 2 bases, with 11 bases remaining between them. CDR1 is LNHDA and CDR2 is SQIVND in the germline V gene (reference sequence). This CDR3 reads CASSMGRGAGNTIYF. In DNA, the CDR3 is TGTGCCAGTAGTATGGGGAGGGGAGCTGGAAACACCATATATTTT.